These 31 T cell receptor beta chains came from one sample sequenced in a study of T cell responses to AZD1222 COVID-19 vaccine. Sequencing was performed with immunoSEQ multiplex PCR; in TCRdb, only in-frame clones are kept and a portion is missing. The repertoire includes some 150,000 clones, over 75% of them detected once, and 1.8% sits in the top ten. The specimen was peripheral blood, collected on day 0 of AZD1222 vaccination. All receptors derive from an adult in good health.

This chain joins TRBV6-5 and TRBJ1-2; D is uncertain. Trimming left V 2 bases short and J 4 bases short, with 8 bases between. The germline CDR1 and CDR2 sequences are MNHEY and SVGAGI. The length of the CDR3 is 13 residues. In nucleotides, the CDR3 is TGTGCCAGCAGTTACGGTCAGTTCTATGGCTACACCTTC. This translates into CASSYGQFYGYTF.

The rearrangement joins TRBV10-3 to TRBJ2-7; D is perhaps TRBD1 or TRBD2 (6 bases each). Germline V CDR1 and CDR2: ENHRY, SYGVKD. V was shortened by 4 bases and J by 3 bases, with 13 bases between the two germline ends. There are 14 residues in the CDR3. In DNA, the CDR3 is TGTGCCATCAGTGTGGAGGGGGAACTCTACGAGCAGTACTTC. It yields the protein CAISVEGELYEQYF.

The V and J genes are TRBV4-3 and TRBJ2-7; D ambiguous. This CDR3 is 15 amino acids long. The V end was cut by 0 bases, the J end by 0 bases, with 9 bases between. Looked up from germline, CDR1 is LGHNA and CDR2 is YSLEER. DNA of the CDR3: TGCGCCAGCAGCCAAGAAGCAGGTGCCTCCTACGAGCAGTACTTC. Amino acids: CASSQEAGASYEQYF.

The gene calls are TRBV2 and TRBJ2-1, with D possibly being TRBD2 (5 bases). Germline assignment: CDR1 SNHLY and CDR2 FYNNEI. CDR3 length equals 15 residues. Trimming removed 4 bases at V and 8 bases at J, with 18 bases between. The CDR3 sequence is CASSVMTGSNDEQFF. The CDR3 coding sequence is TGTGCCAGCAGTGTGATGACGGGATCCAACGATGAGCAGTTCTTC. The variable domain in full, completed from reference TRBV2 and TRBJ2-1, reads EPEVTQTPSHQVTQMGQEVILRCVPISNHLYFYWYRQILGQKVEFLVSFYNNEISEKSEIFDDQFSVERPDGSNFTLKIRSTKLEDSAMYFCASSVMTGSNDEQFFGPGTRLTVL.

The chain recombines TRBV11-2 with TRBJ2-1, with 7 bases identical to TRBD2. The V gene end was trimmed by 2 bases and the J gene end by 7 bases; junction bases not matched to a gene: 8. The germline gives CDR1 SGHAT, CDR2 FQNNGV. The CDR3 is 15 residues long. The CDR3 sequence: CASSLIAGEFNEQFF. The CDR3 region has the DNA TGTGCCAGCAGCTTAATTGCGGGAGAGTTTAATGAGCAGTTCTTC.

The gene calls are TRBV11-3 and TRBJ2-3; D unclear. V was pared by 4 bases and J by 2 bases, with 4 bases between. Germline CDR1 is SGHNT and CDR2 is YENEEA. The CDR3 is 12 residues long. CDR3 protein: CASSSYTDTQYF. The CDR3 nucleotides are TGTGCCAGCAGCTCGTACACAGATACGCAGTATTTT.

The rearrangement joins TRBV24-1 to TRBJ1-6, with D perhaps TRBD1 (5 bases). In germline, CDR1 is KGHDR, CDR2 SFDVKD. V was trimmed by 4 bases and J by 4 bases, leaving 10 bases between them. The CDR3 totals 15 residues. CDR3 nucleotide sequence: TGTGCCACCAGTGACGGGACCGCTTATAATTCACCCCTCCACTTT. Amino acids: CATSDGTAYNSPLHF.

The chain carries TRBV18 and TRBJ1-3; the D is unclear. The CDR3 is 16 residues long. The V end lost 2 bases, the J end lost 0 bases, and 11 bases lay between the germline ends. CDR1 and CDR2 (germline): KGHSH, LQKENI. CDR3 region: CASSPEYSFSGNTIYF. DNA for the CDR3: TGTGCCAGCTCACCAGAGTACAGCTTCTCTGGAAACACCATATATTTT.

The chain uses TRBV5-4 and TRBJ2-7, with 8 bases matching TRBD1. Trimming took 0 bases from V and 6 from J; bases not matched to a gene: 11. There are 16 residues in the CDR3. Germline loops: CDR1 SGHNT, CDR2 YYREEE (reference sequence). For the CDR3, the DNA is TGTGCCAGCAGCTTGGCCGGACAGGGTCCAGTTTCCGAGCAGTACTTC. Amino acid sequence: CASSLAGQGPVSEQYF.

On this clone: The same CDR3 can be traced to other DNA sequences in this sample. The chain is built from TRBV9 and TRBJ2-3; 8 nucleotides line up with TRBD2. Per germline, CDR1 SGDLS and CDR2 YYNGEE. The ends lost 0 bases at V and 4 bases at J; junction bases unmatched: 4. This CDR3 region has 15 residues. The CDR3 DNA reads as TGTGCCAGCAGCGTAGCTGGGACTAGGGCAGATACGCAGTATTTT. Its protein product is CASSVAGTRADTQYF. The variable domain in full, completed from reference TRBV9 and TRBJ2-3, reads DSGVTQTPKHLITATGQRVTLRCSPRSGDLSVYWYQQSLDQGLQFLIQYYNGEERAKGNILERFSAQQFPDLHSELNLSSLELGDSALYFCASSVAGTRADTQYFGPGTRLTVL.

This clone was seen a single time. The CDR3 DNA is TGTGCCAGCAGCTTATGGGGGATTTCCTACAATGAGCAGTTCTTC. Encoded protein: CASSLWGISYNEQFF. The chain combines TRBV7-2 with TRBJ2-1; D may match TRBD1 or TRBD2 (5 bases each). This CDR3 has 15 amino acids. Germline V gene data show CDR1 as SGHTA and CDR2 as FQGNSA. Trimming removed 2 bases at V and 1 base at J, with 9 bases between.

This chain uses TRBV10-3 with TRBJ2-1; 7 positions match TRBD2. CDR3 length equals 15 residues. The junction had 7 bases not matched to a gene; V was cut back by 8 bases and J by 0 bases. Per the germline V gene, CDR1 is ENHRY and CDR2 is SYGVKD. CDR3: CAIGDRGSSYNEQFF. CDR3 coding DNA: TGTGCCATCGGAGATCGCGGGAGCTCCTACAATGAGCAGTTCTTC.

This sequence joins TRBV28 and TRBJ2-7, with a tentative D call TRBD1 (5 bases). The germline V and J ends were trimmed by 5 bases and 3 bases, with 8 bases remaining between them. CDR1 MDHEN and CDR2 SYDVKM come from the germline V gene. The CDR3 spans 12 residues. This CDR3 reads CASSLDSYEQYF. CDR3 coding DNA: TGTGCCAGCAGTCTCGACAGCTACGAGCAGTACTTC.

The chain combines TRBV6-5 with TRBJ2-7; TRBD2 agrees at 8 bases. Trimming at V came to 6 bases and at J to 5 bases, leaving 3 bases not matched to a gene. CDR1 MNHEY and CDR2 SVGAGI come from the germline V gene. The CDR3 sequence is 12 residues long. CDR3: CASSRGGHEQYF. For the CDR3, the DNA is TGTGCCAGCAGCCGGGGGGGACACGAGCAGTACTTC.

The CDR3 protein is CASSPVGVIAFF. The CDR3 DNA sequence: TGCGCCAGCAGCCCCGTAGGGGTGATAGCTTTCTTT. This rearrangement joins TRBV5-1 to TRBJ1-1; a weak D match, TRBD1 (5 bases). The CDR3 has 12 residues. V gave up 4 bases and J gave up 10 bases, with 14 bases separating them. Germline V CDR1 and CDR2: SGHRS, YFSETQ.

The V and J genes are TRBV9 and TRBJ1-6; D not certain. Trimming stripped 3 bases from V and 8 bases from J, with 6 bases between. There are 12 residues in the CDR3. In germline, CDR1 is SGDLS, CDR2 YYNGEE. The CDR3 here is CASSGTDSPLHF. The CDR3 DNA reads TGTGCCAGCAGCGGCACGGATTCACCCCTCCACTTT.

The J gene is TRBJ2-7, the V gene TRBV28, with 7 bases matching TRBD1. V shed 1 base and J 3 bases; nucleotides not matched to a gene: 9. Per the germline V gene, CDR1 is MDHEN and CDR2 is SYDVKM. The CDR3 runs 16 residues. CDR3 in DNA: TGTGCCAGCAGTTTATCCCTGTGGGACAGCAGCTACGAGCAGTACTTC. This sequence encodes CASSLSLWDSSYEQYF.

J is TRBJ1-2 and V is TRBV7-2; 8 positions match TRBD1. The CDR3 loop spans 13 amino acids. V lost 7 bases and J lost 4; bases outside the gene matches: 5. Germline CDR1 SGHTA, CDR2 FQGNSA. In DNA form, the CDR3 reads TGTGCCAGCACGGACAGGGAGGTCTATGGCTACACCTTC. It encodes CASTDREVYGYTF.

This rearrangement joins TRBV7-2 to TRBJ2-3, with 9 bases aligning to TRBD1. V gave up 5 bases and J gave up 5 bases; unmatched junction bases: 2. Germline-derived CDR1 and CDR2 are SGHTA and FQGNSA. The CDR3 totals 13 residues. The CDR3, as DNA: TGTGCCAGCAGCAGACAGGGGGTAGATACGCAGTATTTT. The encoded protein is CASSRQGVDTQYF.

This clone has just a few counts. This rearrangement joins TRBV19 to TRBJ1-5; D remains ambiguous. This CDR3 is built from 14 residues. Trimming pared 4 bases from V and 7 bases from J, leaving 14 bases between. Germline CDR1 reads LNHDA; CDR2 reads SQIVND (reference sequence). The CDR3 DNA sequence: TGTGCCAGTAGTAAGCCAGACCAGATACAGCCCCAGCATTTT. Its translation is CASSKPDQIQPQHF.

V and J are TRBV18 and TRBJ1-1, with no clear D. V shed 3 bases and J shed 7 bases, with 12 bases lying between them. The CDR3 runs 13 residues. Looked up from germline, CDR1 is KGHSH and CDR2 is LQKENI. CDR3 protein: CASSPGPRDEAFF. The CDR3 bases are TGTGCCAGCTCACCCGGGCCAAGAGATGAAGCTTTCTTT.

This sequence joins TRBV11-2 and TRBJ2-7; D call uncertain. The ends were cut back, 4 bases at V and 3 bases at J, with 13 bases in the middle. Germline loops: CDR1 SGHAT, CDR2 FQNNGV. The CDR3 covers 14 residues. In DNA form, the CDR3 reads TGTGCCAGCAGCTCACCCCGGAAGAACTACGAGCAGTACTTC. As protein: CASSSPRKNYEQYF.

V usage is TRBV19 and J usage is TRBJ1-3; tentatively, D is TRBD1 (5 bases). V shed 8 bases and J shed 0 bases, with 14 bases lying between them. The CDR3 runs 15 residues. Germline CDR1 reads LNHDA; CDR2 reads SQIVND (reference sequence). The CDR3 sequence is CASAPGRISGNTIYF. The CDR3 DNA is TGTGCCAGTGCGCCGGGACGGATCTCTGGAAACACCATATATTTT.

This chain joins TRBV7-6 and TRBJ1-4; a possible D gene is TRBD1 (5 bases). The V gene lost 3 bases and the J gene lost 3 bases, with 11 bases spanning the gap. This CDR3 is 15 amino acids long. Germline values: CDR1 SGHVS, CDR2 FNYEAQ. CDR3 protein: CASSFGAAANEKLFF. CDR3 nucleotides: TGTGCCAGCAGCTTCGGGGCGGCGGCTAATGAAAAACTGTTTTTT.

CDR3 residues: CAWSVTAAYEQYF. For the CDR3, the DNA is TGTGCCTGGAGTGTGACAGCAGCCTACGAGCAGTACTTC. The rearrangement links TRBV30 to TRBJ2-7, with TRBD1 as a possible D gene (5 bases). The CDR3 has 13 residues. V was clipped by 0 bases and J by 2 bases, with 8 bases between them. Germline assignment: CDR1 GTSNPN and CDR2 SVGIG (reference sequence).

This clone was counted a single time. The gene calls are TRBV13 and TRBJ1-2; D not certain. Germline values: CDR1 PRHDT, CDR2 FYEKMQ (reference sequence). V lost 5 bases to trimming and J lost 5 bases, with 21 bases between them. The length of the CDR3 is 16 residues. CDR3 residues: CASSEESLGGRYGYTF. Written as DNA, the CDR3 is TGTGCCAGCAGCGAGGAGAGTCTCGGCGGTAGGTATGGCTACACCTTC.

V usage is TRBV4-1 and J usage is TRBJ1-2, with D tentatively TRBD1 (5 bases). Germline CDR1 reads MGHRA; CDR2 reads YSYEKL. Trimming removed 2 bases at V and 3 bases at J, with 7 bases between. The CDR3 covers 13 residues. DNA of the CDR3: TGCGCCAGCAGCCAATGGGGGGACTATGGCTACACCTTC. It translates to CASSQWGDYGYTF.

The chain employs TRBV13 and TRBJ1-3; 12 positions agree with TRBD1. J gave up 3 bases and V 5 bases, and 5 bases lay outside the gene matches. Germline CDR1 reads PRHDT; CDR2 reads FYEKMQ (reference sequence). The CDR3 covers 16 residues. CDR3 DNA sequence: TGTGCCAGCAGCGCCCGGGACAGGGGGCTTGGAAACACCATATATTTT. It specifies CASSARDRGLGNTIYF.

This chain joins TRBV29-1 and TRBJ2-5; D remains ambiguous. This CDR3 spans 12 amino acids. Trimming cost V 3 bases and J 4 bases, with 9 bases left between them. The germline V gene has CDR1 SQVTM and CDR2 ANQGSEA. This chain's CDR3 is CSVEPELETQYF. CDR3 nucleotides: TGCAGCGTTGAGCCGGAGTTAGAGACCCAGTACTTC.

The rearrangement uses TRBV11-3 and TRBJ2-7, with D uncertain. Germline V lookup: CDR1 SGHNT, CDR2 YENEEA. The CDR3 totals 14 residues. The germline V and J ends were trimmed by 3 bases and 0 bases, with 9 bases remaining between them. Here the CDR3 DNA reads TGTGCCAGCAGCTTGTTCTCAAGCTCCTACGAGCAGTACTTC. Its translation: CASSLFSSSYEQYF.

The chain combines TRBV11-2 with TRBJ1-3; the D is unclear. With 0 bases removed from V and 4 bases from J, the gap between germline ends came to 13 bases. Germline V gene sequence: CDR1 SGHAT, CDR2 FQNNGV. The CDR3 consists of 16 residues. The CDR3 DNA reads TGTGCCAGCAGCTTAGATATGACCCCAGGCGGAAACACCATATATTTT. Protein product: CASSLDMTPGGNTIYF.